This is a list of T cell receptor beta chains from one sample in a study of T cell responses to AZD1222 COVID-19 vaccine. Some clones are missing from TCRdb's copy, which holds only in-frame ones; the method was immunoSEQ multiplex PCR. Here the sample spans around 150,000 clones, under 95% being singletons. Material: peripheral blood, obtained 28 days after the second AZD1222 dose. These receptors were obtained from an adult who received the AZD1222 COVID-19 vaccine. The CDR3 runs from the conserved cysteine through the conserved F or W. Clone sizes are given selectively: once, few, many, or a class where the clone is expanded.

J: TRBJ2-5; size: NA; V: TRBV10-3; CDR3: CAVSGTGGPETQYF
J: TRBJ1-6; size: NA; V: TRBV10-2; CDR3: CASSDAGTENSPLHF
J: TRBJ2-7; size: NA; V: TRBV9; CDR3: CASSARDRDYEQYF
J: TRBJ2-6; size: NA; V: TRBV18; CDR3: CASSGTDSSGANVLTF
J: TRBJ2-2; size: NA; V: TRBV3-1/TRBV3-2; CDR3: CASSQGGQGITGELFF
J: TRBJ2-5; size: once; V: TRBV24-1; CDR3: CATSVSGSQETQYF
J: TRBJ2-1; size: NA; V: TRBV10-3; CDR3: CAMSGTPYNEQFF
J: TRBJ1-2; size: NA; V: TRBV27; CDR3: CASSQAGGILYYTF
J: TRBJ1-4; size: NA; V: TRBV2; CDR3: CASREDSLNEKLFF
J: TRBJ1-1; size: NA; V: TRBV7-2; CDR3: CASSLGTATEAFF
J: TRBJ1-4; size: NA; V: TRBV6-2/TRBV6-3; CDR3: CASSYPDVKLFF
J: TRBJ2-7; size: NA; V: TRBV15; CDR3: CATSVDRGLTHEQYF
J: TRBJ1-1; size: NA; V: TRBV19; CDR3: CASSARGGRGLENTEAFF
J: TRBJ2-5; size: NA; V: TRBV25-1; CDR3: CASSVGQGIPETQYF
J: TRBJ2-3; size: NA; V: TRBV4-3; CDR3: CASSQVRAGGPPDTQYF
J: TRBJ2-1; size: NA; V: TRBV4-1; CDR3: CASSQDWGGQFF
J: TRBJ1-1; size: NA; V: TRBV10-3; CDR3: CAIRTGDTEAFF
J: TRBJ2-2; size: NA; V: TRBV27; CDR3: CASSSWAGSSAGELFF
J: TRBJ2-7; size: NA; V: TRBV21-1; CDR3: CASSPCPPYEQYF
J: TRBJ2-1; size: NA; V: TRBV3-1/TRBV3-2; CDR3: CASSPEWGRAHNEQFF
J: TRBJ1-2; size: once; V: TRBV27; CDR3: CASFGTGNYGYTF
J: TRBJ2-7; size: NA; V: TRBV7-2; CDR3: CASSLGGGSYEQYF
J: TRBJ1-5; size: NA; V: TRBV18; CDR3: CASSPLPINQPQHF
J: TRBJ2-7; size: NA; V: TRBV18; CDR3: CASSPGRPPYEQYF
J: TRBJ2-2; size: NA; V: TRBV19; CDR3: CASSIGRGAGELFF
J: TRBJ2-1; size: NA; V: TRBV13; CDR3: CASSSLFYGAGGPEHNEQFF
J: TRBJ2-7; size: NA; V: TRBV29-1; CDR3: CSVAGLAAAQGQYF
J: TRBJ1-4; size: NA; V: TRBV29-1; CDR3: CSVRRDRGLCEKLFF
J: TRBJ2-3; size: NA; V: TRBV28; CDR3: CASSPRTSGSDTQYF
J: TRBJ1-2; size: NA; V: TRBV3-1/TRBV3-2; CDR3: CASSPAGGFYGYTF
J: TRBJ2-2; size: NA; V: TRBV19; CDR3: CASSIRSLGTGGPGELFF
J: TRBJ2-3; size: once; V: TRBV28; CDR3: CASLGSTSGSSDTQYF
J: TRBJ1-4; size: NA; V: TRBV6-5; CDR3: CASRSTGASEKLFF
J: TRBJ2-5; size: NA; V: TRBV5-1; CDR3: CASSRTGARQETQYF
J: TRBJ2-1; size: NA; V: TRBV7-8; CDR3: CASSLSGNEQFF
J: TRBJ1-6; size: NA; V: TRBV19; CDR3: CASMAPSYNSPLHF
J: TRBJ2-7; size: NA; V: TRBV28; CDR3: CASSLFRGSPYEQYF
J: TRBJ2-6; size: NA; V: TRBV7-2; CDR3: CASRSSGANVLTF
J: TRBJ2-5; size: NA; V: TRBV5-4; CDR3: CASSFSRDLGETQYF
J: TRBJ1-2; size: NA; V: TRBV6-2/TRBV6-3; CDR3: CASSYLRIYGYTF
J: TRBJ2-7; size: NA; V: TRBV7-8; CDR3: CASSTGYPYEQYF
J: TRBJ1-3; size: NA; V: TRBV30; CDR3: CAWRLTGNTIYF
J: TRBJ2-1; size: NA; V: TRBV11-3; CDR3: CASSGATGFEFF